Below, one T cell receptor (beta chain) is given with its context. The antigen is not known. Replicate PCRs for sorted subsets used 200 ng DNA; this equaled 30,000 to 35,000 T cell genomes. Libraries were prepared by immunoSEQ multiplex PCR; TCRdb keeps only in-frame clonotypes and omits some of them. The sample has 2 million to 2.5 million clones; 80% to 95% are singletons. The entry originates in a study of shared clonotypes between healthy human individuals. Whole-study findings and limits: The generation probabilities recorded for non-shared clonotypes fell below those of clonotypes shared by all four donors. Clonotypes that were shared across a handful of donors made up around 5% of naive CD4 clonotypes.

The CDR3 is made up of 15 amino acids. Trimming cost V 1 base and J 3 bases; bases outside gene matches: 3. CDR1 LGHNA and CDR2 YNFKEQ come from the germline V gene. The donors, all of them Caucasian adults, lived in Nashville, Tennessee. The receptor comes from a man between 18 and 35 years old in good health. Some clones in this sample may be carry-over from other donors' samples. This sequence joins TRBV4-2 and TRBJ2-5; the match to TRBD1 covers 9 bases. Sequenced sample: naive CD4+ T cells from PBMCs. Stated subset: CD45RA+ positively selected. The CDR3 region has the DNA TGTGCCAGCAGCCAAGCGGGACAGGGTAAAGAGACCCAGTACTTC. It specifies CASSQAGQGKETQYF.